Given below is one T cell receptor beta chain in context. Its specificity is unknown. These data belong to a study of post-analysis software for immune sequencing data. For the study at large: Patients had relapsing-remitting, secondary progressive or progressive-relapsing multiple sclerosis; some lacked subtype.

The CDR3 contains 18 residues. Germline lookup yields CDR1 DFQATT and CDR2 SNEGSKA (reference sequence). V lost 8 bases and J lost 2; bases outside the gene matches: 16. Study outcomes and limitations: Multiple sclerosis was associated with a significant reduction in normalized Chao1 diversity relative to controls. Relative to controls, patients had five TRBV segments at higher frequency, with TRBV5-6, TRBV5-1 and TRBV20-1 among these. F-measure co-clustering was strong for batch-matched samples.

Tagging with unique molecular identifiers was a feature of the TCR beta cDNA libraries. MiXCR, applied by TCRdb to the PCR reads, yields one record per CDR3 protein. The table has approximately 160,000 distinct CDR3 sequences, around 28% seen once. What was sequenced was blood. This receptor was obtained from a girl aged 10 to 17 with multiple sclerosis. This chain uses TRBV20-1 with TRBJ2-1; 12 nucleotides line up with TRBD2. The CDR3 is CSPDSPGLAGGPYNEQFF. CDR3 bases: TGCAGTCCTGACTCTCCGGGGCTAGCGGGAGGGCCCTACAATGAGCAGTTCTTC.